This section outlines one TCR beta chain sequence together with its context. Its antigen is as yet unknown. This table comes from immunoSEQ multiplex PCR, and its TCRdb copy is limited to in-frame clones, with some not included. The table lists approximately 15,000 clones, 65% to 80% of them singletons. This entry belongs to a study of graft-versus-host responses after intestinal transplantation. Overall study context: Multivisceral, liver-intestinal, or isolated intestinal grafts were transplanted into recipients. Anti-thymocyte globulin induction, then tacrolimus and steroids for two to four years, went to all recipients. Study-level points and caveats: Those patients showing graft-donor T cell macrochimerism displayed high graft-versus-host to host-versus-graft clonal ratios in allografts.

The germline V gene has CDR1 LNHDA and CDR2 SQIVND (reference sequence). This CDR3 contains 13 residues. V was pared by 5 bases and J by 7 bases, with 11 bases between. Processing of graft tissue released intraepithelial and lamina propria lymphocytes. The clonotype comes from a human patient who received an intestinal transplant, so some T cells may come from the graft donor. The V and J genes are TRBV19 and TRBJ2-2, with D uncertain. The sample was ileum tissue, taken roughly 28 days after intestinal transplant. Here the CDR3 reads CASSQWSDGELFF. For the CDR3, the DNA is TGTGCCAGTAGTCAGTGGTCCGACGGGGAGCTGTTTTTT.